The entry below gives a single TCR beta chain sequence along with its context. Its antigen is as yet unknown. The sample comes from a study of PD-L1 blockade in urothelial cancer. Study-wide background: From 0 to 3 prior chemotherapy regimens had been given to the patients. Reported median T cell count for blood samples was around 140,000.

Here immunoSEQ multiplex PCR was the method, and the copy in TCRdb shows in-frame clones only, minus some. Here the sample spans about 40,000 clones, approximately 80% being singletons. V was cut by 4 bases and J by 0 bases, with 9 bases left in between. The CDR3 has 14 residues. Germline V gene sequence: CDR1 MNHEY, CDR2 SVGAGI. Study-level points and caveats: Enhanced expansion of tumor-associated blood clones at 3 weeks characterized durable-benefit patients.

The TCR sequence derives from a man between 60 and 70 years old with urothelial cancer. The chain recombines TRBV6-5 with TRBJ1-1, with TRBD1 as a possible D gene (6 bases). The sample was PBMCs, taken around atezolizumab (anti-PD-L1) treatment. The CDR3 here is CASSLGTLNTEAFF. CDR3 DNA: TGTGCCAGCAGTTTGGGGACACTGAACACTGAAGCTTTCTTT.